This is a list of T cell receptor beta chains from one sample in a study of blood T cell repertoires in COVID-19. Sequenced by immunoSEQ multiplex PCR; TCRdb stores in-frame clones only, minus some. Of 150,000 to 200,000 clones in the sample, 70% to 90% were seen once. Sequenced sample: peripheral blood. These receptors were collected from a woman older than 75 with acute or convalescent COVID-19. The CDR3 runs from the conserved cysteine through the conserved F or W. D genes are given only for firm matches. Size is omitted from some rows. Given values are once, few, many or a class for expanded clones.

V gene	clone size	J gene	D gene	CDR3 protein	CDR3 DNA
TRBV3-1/TRBV3-2	NA	TRBJ1-1	NA	CASSPQGSKNTEAFF	TGTGCCAGCAGCCCCCAGGGTTCGAAGAACACTGAAGCTTTCTTT
TRBV6-5	NA	TRBJ1-5	TRBD1	CASSYSGTGNQPQHF	TGTGCCAGCAGTTACTCAGGGACAGGGAATCAGCCCCAGCATTTT
TRBV18	few	TRBJ1-2	NA	CASSPEVGYTF	TGTGCCAGCTCACCAGAGGTCGGCTACACCTTC
TRBV10-2	NA	TRBJ1-4	TRBD1	CASGQGRGEKLFF	TGCGCCAGCGGACAGGGGAGGGGGGAAAAACTGTTTTTT
TRBV7-2	once	TRBJ1-3	TRBD1	CASTKDRAGNTIYF	TGTGCCAGCACCAAGGACAGGGCAGGAAACACCATATATTTT
TRBV5-5	NA	TRBJ2-2	NA	CASRELRELFF	TGTGCCAGCAGAGAACTACGGGAGCTGTTTTTT
TRBV27	NA	TRBJ1-1	NA	CASSTVLGLTEAFF	TGTGCCAGCAGTACGGTCCTGGGCCTCACTGAAGCTTTCTTT
TRBV19	NA	TRBJ1-1	NA	CASSFYKGHTNTEAFF	TGTGCCAGTAGCTTCTATAAAGGACATACGAACACTGAAGCTTTCTTT
TRBV29-1	once	TRBJ1-5	TRBD1	CSVRDRGGQPQHF	TGCAGCGTAAGGGACAGGGGAGGACAGCCCCAGCATTTT
TRBV5-1	NA	TRBJ2-7	NA	CASSLLSSYEQYF	TGCGCCAGCAGCTTGTTGAGCTCCTACGAGCAGTACTTC
TRBV19	NA	TRBJ1-1	NA	CASSIDHGGRAFTNTEAFF	TGTGCCAGTAGTATAGATCATGGTGGCAGGGCTTTCACGAACACTGAAGCTTTCTTT
TRBV19	NA	TRBJ1-5	NA	CASRFQGDQPQHF	TGTGCCAGTAGATTCCAGGGTGATCAGCCCCAGCATTTT
TRBV7-9	NA	TRBJ2-2	NA	CASTRGFTGELFF	TGTGCCAGCACTCGGGGATTTACCGGGGAGCTGTTTTTT
TRBV4-1	NA	TRBJ1-5	NA	CASSQDIWFATNQPQHF	TGCGCCAGCAGCCAAGATATATGGTTCGCCACAAATCAGCCCCAGCATTTT
TRBV6-5	NA	TRBJ1-2	NA	CASKESGRDYGYTF	TGTGCCAGCAAGGAATCAGGGCGAGACTATGGCTACACCTTC
TRBV5-1	NA	TRBJ1-1	TRBD1	CASSFDRAGTEAFF	TGCGCCAGCAGCTTTGACAGGGCGGGCACTGAAGCTTTCTTT
TRBV5-1	NA	TRBJ1-4	TRBD1	CASSPTGSNEKLFF	TGCGCCAGCAGTCCGACAGGGTCTAATGAAAAACTGTTTTTT
TRBV19	once	TRBJ1-4	TRBD1	CATRTGGTNEKLFF	TGTGCCACCCGAACAGGGGGCACTAATGAAAAACTGTTTTTT
TRBV3-1/TRBV3-2	NA	TRBJ2-3	TRBD2	CASSQADRSGGNTDTQYF	TGTGCCAGCAGCCAGGCTGACCGGAGCGGGGGTAACACAGATACGCAGTATTTT
TRBV30	NA	TRBJ1-5	TRBD1	CAWREDRQGWQPQHF	TGTGCCTGGAGGGAAGATAGACAGGGGTGGCAGCCCCAGCATTTT
TRBV5-1	NA	TRBJ2-1	TRBD2	CASSFLTGGNEQFF	TGCGCCAGCAGCTTTCTCACGGGGGGCAATGAGCAGTTCTTC
TRBV24-1	NA	TRBJ1-1	NA	CATNGGGRRHTEAFF	TGTGCCACAAATGGGGGGGGGCGCCGTCACACTGAAGCTTTCTTT
TRBV13	NA	TRBJ2-5	TRBD2	CASSRWGLGLAGIQETQYF	TGTGCCAGCAGCCGGTGGGGATTAGGACTAGCGGGTATACAAGAGACCCAGTACTTC
TRBV24-1	NA	TRBJ2-3	TRBD2	CATSDPNAGGRQNTQYF	TGTGCCACCAGTGACCCTAACGCGGGGGGCCGACAAAATACGCAGTATTTT
TRBV12-5	once	TRBJ2-2	TRBD1	CASGLGTGGTGELFF	TGTGCTAGTGGTTTGGGGACAGGGGGCACCGGGGAGCTGTTTTTT
TRBV6-2/TRBV6-3	NA	TRBJ2-2	TRBD1	CASSRIWTGGITGELFF	TGTGCCAGCAGTCGGATTTGGACAGGGGGTATCACCGGGGAGCTGTTTTTT
TRBV6-2/TRBV6-3	NA	TRBJ2-7	NA	CASSPQGPRLGVTYEQYF	TGTGCCAGCAGCCCGCAGGGGCCACGTCTCGGGGTCACCTACGAGCAGTACTTC
TRBV3-1/TRBV3-2	NA	TRBJ1-3	NA	CASSLSHRESGNTIYF	TGTGCCAGCAGCCTATCTCACAGGGAGTCTGGAAACACCATATATTTT
TRBV19	NA	TRBJ2-7	TRBD2	CASSRAGGGEQYF	TGTGCCAGTAGTCGAGCGGGAGGGGGGGAGCAGTACTTC
TRBV19	NA	TRBJ2-5	TRBD2	CASSKAGTQETQYF	TGTGCCAGTAGTAAAGCGGGGACTCAAGAGACCCAGTACTTC
TRBV5-4	NA	TRBJ2-4	TRBD1	CASSLRQGALNIQYF	TGTGCCAGCAGCTTGAGACAGGGGGCTTTAAACATTCAGTACTTC
TRBV15	NA	TRBJ1-2	NA	CATSPRGGRRGRWDYTF	TGTGCCACCAGCCCCCGCGGGGGGCGACGTGGTCGATGGGATTACACCTTC
TRBV6-5	NA	TRBJ1-6	TRBD1	CASRIEDRYNSPLHF	TGTGCCAGCAGGATTGAGGACAGGTATAATTCACCCCTCCACTTT
TRBV6-6	NA	TRBJ2-1	TRBD2	CASVSGRGNNEQFF	TGTGCCAGTGTTAGCGGGAGAGGGAACAATGAGCAGTTCTTC
TRBV5-1	once	TRBJ2-2	TRBD2	CASSSSGRENTGELFF	TGCGCCAGCAGTTCTAGCGGGAGGGAAAACACCGGGGAGCTGTTTTTT
TRBV6-5	NA	TRBJ1-2	NA	CASSPHKGYGYTF	TGTGCCAGCAGTCCTCATAAGGGGTATGGCTACACCTTC